This T cell receptor (beta chain) was identified in a study of beta chain features in type 1 diabetes. Overall study context: Cell yields, gender and age were similar in healthy donors and patients.

Study results and limitations: Diminished insertions and augmented deletions at VDJ junctions characterized type 1 diabetes patients. Cells with high TCR expression could be over-represented by cDNA sequencing. TCRB rearrangement may or may not be influenced by HLA type; here this remained unresolved.

With respect to this clone: Its antigen is currently unknown. Germline is not matched at one junction end, which may reflect a read error.

Expressed TCRB transcripts were sequenced after all isolated RNA was converted to cDNA. Method: immunoSEQ multiplex PCR; TCRdb's copy keeps in-frame clones and lacks some. The sample has 900,000 or so clones, roughly a sixth seen once. The CDR3 covers 15 residues. The germline gives CDR1 SEHNR, CDR2 FQNEAQ (reference sequence). The clonotype was recovered from a woman aged 18-35 years in good health. The chain has TRBV7-9 and TRBJ1-5; TRBD1 matches at 8 bases. The source material was naive CD4+ T cells from blood. For the CDR3, the DNA is TGTGCCAGCACCTTAGGACAGGGCGAAGGTCAGCCCCAGCATTTT. Encoded protein: CASTLGQGEGQPQHF.